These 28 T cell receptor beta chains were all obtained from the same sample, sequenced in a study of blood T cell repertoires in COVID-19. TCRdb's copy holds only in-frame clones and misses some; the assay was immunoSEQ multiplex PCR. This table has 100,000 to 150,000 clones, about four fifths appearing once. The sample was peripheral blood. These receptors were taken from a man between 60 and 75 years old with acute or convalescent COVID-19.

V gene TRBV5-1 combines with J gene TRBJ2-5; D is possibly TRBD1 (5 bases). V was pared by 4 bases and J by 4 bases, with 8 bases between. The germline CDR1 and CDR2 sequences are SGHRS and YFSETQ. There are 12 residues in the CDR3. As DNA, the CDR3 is TGCGCCAGCAGCCATAGGGGAGAGACCCAGTACTTC. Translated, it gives CASSHRGETQYF.

The CDR3 sequence: CATSRTGGRTNSNQPQHF. The CDR3 DNA reads TGTGCCACCAGTAGGACAGGGGGGAGGACGAATAGCAATCAGCCCCAGCATTTT. The genes are TRBV24-1 and TRBJ1-5, with TRBD1 identical over 10 bases. The V segment lost 6 bases and the J segment 0 bases; nucleotides outside the gene matches: 10. This CDR3 is 18 amino acids long. The germline gives CDR1 KGHDR, CDR2 SFDVKD.

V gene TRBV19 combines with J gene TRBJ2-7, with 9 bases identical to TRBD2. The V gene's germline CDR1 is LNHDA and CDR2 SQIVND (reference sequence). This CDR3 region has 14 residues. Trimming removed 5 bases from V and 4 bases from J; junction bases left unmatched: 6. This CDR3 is CASSGAGGPYEQYF. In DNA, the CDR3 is TGTGCCAGTAGTGGCGCGGGAGGGCCGTACGAGCAGTACTTC.

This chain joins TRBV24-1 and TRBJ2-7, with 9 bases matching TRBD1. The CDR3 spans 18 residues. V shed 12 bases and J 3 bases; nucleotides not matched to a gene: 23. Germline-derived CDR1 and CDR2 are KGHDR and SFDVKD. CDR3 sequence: CAPNPGTGFIVGGYEQYF. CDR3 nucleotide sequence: TGTGCCCCCAATCCCGGGACAGGGTTCATAGTTGGCGGCTACGAGCAGTACTTC.

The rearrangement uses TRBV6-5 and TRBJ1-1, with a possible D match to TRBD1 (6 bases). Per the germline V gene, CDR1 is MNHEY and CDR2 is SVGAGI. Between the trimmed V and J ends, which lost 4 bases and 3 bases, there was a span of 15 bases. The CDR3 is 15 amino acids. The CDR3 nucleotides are TGTGCCAGCAGTTTCACCGGGACACCCTACACTGAAGCTTTCTTT. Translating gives CASSFTGTPYTEAFF.

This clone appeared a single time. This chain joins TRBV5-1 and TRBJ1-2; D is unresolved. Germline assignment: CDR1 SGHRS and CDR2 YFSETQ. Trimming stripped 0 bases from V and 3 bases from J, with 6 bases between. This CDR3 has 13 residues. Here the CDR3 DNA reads TGCGCCAGCAGCTTGGCTACGGACTATGGCTACACCTTC. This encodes CASSLATDYGYTF.

The CDR3 here is CASSEIWAGNEQFF. The CDR3 DNA reads TGTGCCAGCAGCGAAATCTGGGCAGGGAATGAGCAGTTCTTC. The J gene is TRBJ2-1, the V gene TRBV14; D perhaps matches TRBD1 (5 bases). The CDR3 consists of 14 residues. Trimming removed 5 bases from V and 7 bases from J, with 15 bases in between. The germline CDR1 and CDR2 sequences are SGHDN and FVKESK.

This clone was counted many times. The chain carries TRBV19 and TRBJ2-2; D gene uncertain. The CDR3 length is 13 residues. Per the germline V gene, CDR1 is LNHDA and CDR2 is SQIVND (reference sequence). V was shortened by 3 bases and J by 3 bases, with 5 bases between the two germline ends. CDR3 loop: CASSIQYTGELFF. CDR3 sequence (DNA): TGTGCCAGTAGTATTCAGTACACCGGGGAGCTGTTTTTT.

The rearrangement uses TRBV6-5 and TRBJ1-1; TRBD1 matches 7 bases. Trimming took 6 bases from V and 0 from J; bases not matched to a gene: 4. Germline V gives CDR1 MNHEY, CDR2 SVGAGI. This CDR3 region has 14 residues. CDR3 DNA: TGTGCCAGCAGATCTAGGGGGCTGAACACTGAAGCTTTCTTT. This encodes CASRSRGLNTEAFF.

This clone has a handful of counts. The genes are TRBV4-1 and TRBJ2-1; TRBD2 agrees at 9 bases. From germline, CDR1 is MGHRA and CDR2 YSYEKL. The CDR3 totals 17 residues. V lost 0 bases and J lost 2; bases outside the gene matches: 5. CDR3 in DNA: TGCGCCAGCAGCCAAGATCGCCTAGCGGGGACCTACAATGAGCAGTTCTTC. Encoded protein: CASSQDRLAGTYNEQFF.

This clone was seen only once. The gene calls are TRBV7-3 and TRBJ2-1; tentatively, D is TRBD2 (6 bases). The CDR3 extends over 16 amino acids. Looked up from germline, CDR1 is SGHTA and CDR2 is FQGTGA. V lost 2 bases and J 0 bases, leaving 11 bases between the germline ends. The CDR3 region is CASSLAPGSSYNEQFF. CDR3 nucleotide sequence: TGTGCCAGCAGCTTAGCGCCCGGGAGCTCCTACAATGAGCAGTTCTTC.

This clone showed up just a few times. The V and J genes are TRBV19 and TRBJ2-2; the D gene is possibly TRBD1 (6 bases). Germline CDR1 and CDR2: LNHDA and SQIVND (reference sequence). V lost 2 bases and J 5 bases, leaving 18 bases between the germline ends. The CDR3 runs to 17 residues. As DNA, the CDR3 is TGTGCCAGTAGTATAAGTACTGGGACACTTACTACCGGGGAGCTGTTTTTT. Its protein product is CASSISTGTLTTGELFF.

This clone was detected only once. In DNA, the CDR3 is TGTGCCACCAGCAGGGGAGGCGGGTACCTCACAGATACGCAGTATTTT. Its protein is CATSRGGGYLTDTQYF. This sequence joins TRBV15 and TRBJ2-3; tentative D call: TRBD2 (6 bases). V shed 3 bases and J shed 2 bases, with 15 bases lying between them. The CDR3 covers 16 residues. Germline loops: CDR1 LNHNV, CDR2 YYDKDF (reference sequence). Looking up the rest from reference TRBV15 and TRBJ2-3 gives the full variable domain: DAMVIQNPRYQVTQFGKPVTLSCSQTLNHNVMYWYQQKSSQAPKLLFHYYDKDFNNEADTPDNFQSRRPNTSFCFLDIRSPGLGDTAMYLCATSRGGGYLTDTQYFGPGTRLTVL.

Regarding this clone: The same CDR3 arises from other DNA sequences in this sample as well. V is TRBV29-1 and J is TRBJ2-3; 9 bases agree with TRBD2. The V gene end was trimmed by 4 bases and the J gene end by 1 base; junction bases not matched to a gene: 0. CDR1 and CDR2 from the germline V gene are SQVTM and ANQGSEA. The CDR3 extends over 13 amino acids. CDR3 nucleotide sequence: TGCAGCGTTGGGACTAGCGGCACAGATACGCAGTATTTT. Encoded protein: CSVGTSGTDTQYF.

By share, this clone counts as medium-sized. This chain's CDR3 is CASSYSRGAEQYF. CDR3 bases: TGTGCCAGCAGTTACTCGCGGGGGGCCGAGCAGTACTTC. This chain links TRBV6-5 with TRBJ2-7; the match to TRBD2 covers 8 bases. Germline CDR1 and CDR2: MNHEY and SVGAGI. The CDR3 sequence is 13 residues long. The junction had 1 base not matched to a gene; V was cut back by 0 bases and J by 6 bases.

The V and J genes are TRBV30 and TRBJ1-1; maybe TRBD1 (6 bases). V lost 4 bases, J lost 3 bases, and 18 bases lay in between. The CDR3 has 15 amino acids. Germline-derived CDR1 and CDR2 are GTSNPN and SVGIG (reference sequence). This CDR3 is CAWTLFGGGHTEAFF. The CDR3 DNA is TGTGCCTGGACCCTCTTTGGGGGGGGGCACACTGAAGCTTTCTTT. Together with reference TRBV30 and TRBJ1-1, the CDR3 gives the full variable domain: SQTIHQWPATLVQPVGSPLSLECTVEGTSNPNLYWYRQAAGRGLQLLFYSVGIGQISSEVPQNLSASRPQDRQFILSSKKLLLSDSGFYLCAWTLFGGGHTEAFFGQGTRLTVV.

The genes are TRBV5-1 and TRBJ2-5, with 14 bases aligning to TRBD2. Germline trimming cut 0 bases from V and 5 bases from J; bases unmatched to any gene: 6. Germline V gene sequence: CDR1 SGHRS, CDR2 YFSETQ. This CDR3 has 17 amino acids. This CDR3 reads CASSLGGLAGVRETQYF. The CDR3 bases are TGCGCCAGCAGCTTGGGGGGACTAGCGGGAGTGAGGGAGACCCAGTACTTC.

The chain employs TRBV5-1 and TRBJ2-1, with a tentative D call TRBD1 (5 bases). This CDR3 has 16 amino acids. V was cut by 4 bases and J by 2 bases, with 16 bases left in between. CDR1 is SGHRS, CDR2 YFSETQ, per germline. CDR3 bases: TGCGCCAGCAGCCTCCGCGAGACAGTGGCCTACAATGAGCAGTTCTTC. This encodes CASSLRETVAYNEQFF.

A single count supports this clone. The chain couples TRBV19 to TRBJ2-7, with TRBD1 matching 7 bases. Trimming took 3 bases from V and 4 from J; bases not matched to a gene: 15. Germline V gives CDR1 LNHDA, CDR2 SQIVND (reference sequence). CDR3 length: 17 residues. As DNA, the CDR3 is TGTGCCAGTAGTATCGGGTTTTTCGGGACAGATCAATACGAGCAGTACTTC. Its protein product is CASSIGFFGTDQYEQYF. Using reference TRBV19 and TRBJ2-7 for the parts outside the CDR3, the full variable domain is DGGITQSPKYLFRKEGQNVTLSCEQNLNHDAMYWYRQDPGQGLRLIYYSQIVNDFQKGDIAEGYSVSREKKESFPLTVTSAQKNPTAFYLCASSIGFFGTDQYEQYFGPGTRLTVT.

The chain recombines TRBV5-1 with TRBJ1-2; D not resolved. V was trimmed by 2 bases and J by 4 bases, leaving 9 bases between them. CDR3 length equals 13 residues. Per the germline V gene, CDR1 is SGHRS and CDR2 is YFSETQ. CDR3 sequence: CASSFGASYGYTF. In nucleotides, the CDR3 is TGCGCCAGCAGCTTTGGAGCATCCTATGGCTACACCTTC.

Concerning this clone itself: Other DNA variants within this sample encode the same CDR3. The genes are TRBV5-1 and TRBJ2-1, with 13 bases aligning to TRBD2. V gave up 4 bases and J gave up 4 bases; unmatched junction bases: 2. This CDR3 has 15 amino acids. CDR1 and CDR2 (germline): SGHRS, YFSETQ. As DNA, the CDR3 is TGCGCCAGCAGCCCGGGACTAGCGGGGTACAATGAGCAGTTCTTC. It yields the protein CASSPGLAGYNEQFF. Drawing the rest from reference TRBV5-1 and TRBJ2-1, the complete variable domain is KAGVTQTPRYLIKTRGQQVTLSCSPISGHRSVSWYQQTPGQGLQFLFEYFSETQRNKGNFPGRFSGRQFSNSRSEMNVSTLELGDSALYLCASSPGLAGYNEQFFGPGTRLTVL.

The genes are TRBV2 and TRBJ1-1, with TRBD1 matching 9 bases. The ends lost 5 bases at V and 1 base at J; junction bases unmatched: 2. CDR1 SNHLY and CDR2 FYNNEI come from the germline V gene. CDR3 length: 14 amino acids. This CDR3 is CASSSDRGNTEAFF. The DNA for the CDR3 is TGTGCCAGCAGTTCGGACAGGGGGAACACTGAAGCTTTCTTT.

CDR3 sequence (DNA): TGTGCCAGCAGCTGGAGGACAGGGGGCACAGATACGCAGTATTTT. Its protein product is CASSWRTGGTDTQYF. The chain employs TRBV7-3 and TRBJ2-3; TRBD1 matches at 9 bases. There are 15 residues in the CDR3. The germline V gene has CDR1 SGHTA and CDR2 FQGTGA. The V gene end was trimmed by 4 bases and the J gene end by 1 base; junction bases not matched to a gene: 3.

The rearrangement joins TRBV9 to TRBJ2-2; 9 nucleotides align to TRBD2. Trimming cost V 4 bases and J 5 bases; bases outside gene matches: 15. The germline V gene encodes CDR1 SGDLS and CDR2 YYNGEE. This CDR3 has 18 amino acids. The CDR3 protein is CASSPPTWREGRTGELFF. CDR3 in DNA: TGTGCCAGCAGCCCCCCCACCTGGCGGGAGGGCCGAACCGGGGAGCTGTTTTTT. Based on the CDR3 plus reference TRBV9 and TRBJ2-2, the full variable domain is DSGVTQTPKHLITATGQRVTLRCSPRSGDLSVYWYQQSLDQGLQFLIQYYNGEERAKGNILERFSAQQFPDLHSELNLSSLELGDSALYFCASSPPTWREGRTGELFFGEGSRLTVL.

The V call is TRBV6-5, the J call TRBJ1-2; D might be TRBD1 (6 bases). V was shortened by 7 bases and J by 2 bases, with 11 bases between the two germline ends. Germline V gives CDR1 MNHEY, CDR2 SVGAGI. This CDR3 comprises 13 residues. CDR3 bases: TGTGCCAGCATAACTGGACAGAACTATGGCTACACCTTC. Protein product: CASITGQNYGYTF.

The CDR3: CSVLGLAGGGDTQYF. The CDR3 DNA reads TGCAGCGTTCTCGGACTAGCGGGGGGGGGAGATACGCAGTATTTT. This chain joins TRBV29-1 and TRBJ2-3, with 15 bases that match TRBD2. Germline V gene sequence: CDR1 SQVTM, CDR2 ANQGSEA. J gave up 5 bases and V 5 bases, and 5 bases lay outside the gene matches. The CDR3 is made up of 15 amino acids.

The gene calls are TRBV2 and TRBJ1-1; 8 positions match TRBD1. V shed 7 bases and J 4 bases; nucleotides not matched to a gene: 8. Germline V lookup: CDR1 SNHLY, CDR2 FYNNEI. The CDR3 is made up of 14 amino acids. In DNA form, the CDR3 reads TGTGCCAGCAATATCAGGGGGCAGGGCACTGAAGCTTTCTTT. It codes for CASNIRGQGTEAFF.

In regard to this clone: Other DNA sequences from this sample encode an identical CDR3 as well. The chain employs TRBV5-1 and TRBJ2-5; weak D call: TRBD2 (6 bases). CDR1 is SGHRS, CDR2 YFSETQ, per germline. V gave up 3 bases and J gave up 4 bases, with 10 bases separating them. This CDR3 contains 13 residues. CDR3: CASSSVSGETQYF. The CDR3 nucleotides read TGCGCCAGCAGCTCCGTTAGCGGAGAGACCCAGTACTTC. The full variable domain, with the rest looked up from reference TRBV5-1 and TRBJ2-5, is KAGVTQTPRYLIKTRGQQVTLSCSPISGHRSVSWYQQTPGQGLQFLFEYFSETQRNKGNFPGRFSGRQFSNSRSEMNVSTLELGDSALYLCASSSVSGETQYFGPGTRLLVL.